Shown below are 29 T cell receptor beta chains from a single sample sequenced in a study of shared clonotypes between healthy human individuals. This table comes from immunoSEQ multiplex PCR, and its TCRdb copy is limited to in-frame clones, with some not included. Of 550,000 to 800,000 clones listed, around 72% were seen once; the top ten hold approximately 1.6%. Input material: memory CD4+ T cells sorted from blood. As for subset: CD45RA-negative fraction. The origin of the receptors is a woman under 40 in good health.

The CDR3 loop reads CASSQDFAGPSTDTQYF. The DNA of the CDR3 is TGTGCCAGCAGCCAAGATTTCGCGGGGCCAAGCACAGATACGCAGTATTTT. V is TRBV4-2 and J is TRBJ2-3, with D possibly TRBD2 on 6 matching bases. The CDR3 loop spans 17 amino acids. The germline V and J ends were trimmed by 0 bases and 0 bases, with 13 bases remaining between them. The V gene's germline CDR1 is LGHNA and CDR2 YNFKEQ.

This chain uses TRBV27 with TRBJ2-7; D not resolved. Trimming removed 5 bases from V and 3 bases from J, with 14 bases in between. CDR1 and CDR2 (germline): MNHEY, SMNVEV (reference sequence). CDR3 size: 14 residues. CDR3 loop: CASSKGLGRYEQYF. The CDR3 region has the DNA TGTGCCAGCAGTAAGGGCCTCGGACGCTACGAGCAGTACTTC.

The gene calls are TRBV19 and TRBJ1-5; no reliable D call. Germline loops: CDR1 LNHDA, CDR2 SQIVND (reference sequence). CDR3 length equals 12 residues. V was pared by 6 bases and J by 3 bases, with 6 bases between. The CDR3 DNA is TGTGCCAGTAGATGGATCAATCAGCCCCAGCATTTT. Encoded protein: CASRWINQPQHF.

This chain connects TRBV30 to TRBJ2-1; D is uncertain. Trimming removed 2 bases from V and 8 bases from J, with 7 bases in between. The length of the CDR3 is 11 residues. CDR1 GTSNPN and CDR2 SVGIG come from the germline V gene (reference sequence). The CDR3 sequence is CAWSRSDEQFF. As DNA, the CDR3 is TGTGCCTGGAGTAGGAGCGATGAGCAGTTCTTC.

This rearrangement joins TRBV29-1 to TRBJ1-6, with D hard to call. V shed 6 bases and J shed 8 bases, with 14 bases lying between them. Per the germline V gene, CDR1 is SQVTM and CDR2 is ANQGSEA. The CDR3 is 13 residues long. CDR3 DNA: TGCAGCGTAGCGGGCTCCGTTGATTCACCCCTCCACTTT. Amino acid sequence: CSVAGSVDSPLHF.

CDR3 nucleotide sequence: TGTGCCAGCTCACCAGGGACGGATGGCTACACCTTC. Protein sequence: CASSPGTDGYTF. The gene calls are TRBV18 and TRBJ1-2, with D possibly matching TRBD1 (5 bases). The germline V gene has CDR1 KGHSH and CDR2 LQKENI. The CDR3 loop spans 12 amino acids. V was shortened by 2 bases and J by 6 bases, with 7 bases between the two germline ends.

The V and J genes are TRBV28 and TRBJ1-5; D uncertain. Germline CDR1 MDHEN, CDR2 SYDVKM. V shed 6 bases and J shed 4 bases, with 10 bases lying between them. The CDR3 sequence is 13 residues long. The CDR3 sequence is CASSRSWNQPQHF. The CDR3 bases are TGTGCCAGCAGCCGGAGTTGGAATCAGCCCCAGCATTTT.

CDR3 bases: TGCGCCAGCAGCCCCATCCGGCAGGGACAGACCCAGTACTTC. Translated: CASSPIRQGQTQYF. The genes are TRBV4-1 and TRBJ2-5; D possibly uses TRBD1 or TRBD2 (5 bases each). Germline CDR1 and CDR2: MGHRA and YSYEKL. V lost 4 bases to trimming and J lost 6 bases, with 15 bases between them. The CDR3 extends over 14 amino acids.

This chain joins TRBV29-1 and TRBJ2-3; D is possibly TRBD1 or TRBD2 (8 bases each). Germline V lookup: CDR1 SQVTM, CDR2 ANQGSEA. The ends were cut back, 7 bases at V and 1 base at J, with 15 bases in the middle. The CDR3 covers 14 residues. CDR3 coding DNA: TGCAGCGCCGGGGGGGGACAGGGCACAGATACGCAGTATTTT. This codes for CSAGGGQGTDTQYF.

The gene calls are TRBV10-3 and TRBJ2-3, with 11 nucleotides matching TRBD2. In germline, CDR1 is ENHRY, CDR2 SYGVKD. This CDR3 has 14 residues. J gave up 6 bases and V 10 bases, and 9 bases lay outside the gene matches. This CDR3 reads CATSTSGEGDTQYF. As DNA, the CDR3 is TGTGCCACCTCGACTAGCGGGGAGGGGGATACGCAGTATTTT.

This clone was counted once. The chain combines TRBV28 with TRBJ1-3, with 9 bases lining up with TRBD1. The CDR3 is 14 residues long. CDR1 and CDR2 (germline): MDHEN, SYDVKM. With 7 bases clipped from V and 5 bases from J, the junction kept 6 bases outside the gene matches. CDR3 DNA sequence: TGTGCCAGCAACCGAGGACAGGGGAGAAACACCATATATTTT. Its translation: CASNRGQGRNTIYF.

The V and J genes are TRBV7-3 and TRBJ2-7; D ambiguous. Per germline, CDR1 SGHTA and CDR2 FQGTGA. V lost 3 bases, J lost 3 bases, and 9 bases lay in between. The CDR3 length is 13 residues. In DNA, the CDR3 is TGTGCCAGCAGCTTGTTGACTGACTACGAGCAGTACTTC. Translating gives CASSLLTDYEQYF.

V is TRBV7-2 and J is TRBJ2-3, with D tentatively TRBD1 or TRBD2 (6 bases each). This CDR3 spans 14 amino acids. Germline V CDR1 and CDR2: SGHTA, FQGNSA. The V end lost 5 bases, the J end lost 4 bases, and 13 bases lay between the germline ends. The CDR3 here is CASSARRGADTQYF. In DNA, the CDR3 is TGTGCCAGCAGCGCCCGGAGGGGGGCAGATACGCAGTATTTT.

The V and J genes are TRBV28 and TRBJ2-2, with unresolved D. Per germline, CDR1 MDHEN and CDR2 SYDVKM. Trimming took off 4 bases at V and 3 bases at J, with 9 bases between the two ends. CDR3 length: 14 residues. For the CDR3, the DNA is TGTGCCAGCAGTTCCCCCGCGTACACCGGGGAGCTGTTTTTT. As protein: CASSSPAYTGELFF.

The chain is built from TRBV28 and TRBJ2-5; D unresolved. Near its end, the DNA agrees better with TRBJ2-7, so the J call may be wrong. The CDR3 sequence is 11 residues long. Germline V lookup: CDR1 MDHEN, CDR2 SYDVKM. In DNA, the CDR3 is TGTGCCAGCCGAGGAACCTACGAGCAGTACTTC. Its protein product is CASRGTYEQYF.

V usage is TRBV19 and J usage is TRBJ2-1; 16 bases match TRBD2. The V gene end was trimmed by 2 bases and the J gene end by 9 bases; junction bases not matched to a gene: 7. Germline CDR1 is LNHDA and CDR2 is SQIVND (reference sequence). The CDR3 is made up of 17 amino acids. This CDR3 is CASSIILGLAGGGEQFF. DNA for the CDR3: TGTGCCAGTAGTATAATTCTGGGACTAGCGGGAGGGGGTGAGCAGTTCTTC.

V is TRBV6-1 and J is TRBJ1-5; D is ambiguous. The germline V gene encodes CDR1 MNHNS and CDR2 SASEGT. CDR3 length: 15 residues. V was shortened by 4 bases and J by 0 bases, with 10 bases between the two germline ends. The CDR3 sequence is CASSGFTVSNQPQHF. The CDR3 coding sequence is TGTGCCAGCAGTGGGTTTACGGTTAGCAATCAGCCCCAGCATTTT.

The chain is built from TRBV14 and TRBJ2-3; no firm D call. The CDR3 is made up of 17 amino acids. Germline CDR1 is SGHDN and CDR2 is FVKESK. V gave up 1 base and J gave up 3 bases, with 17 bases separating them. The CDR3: CASSQAPFLLRTDTQYF. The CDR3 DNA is TGTGCCAGCAGCCAAGCCCCGTTTTTGCTTCGAACAGATACGCAGTATTTT.

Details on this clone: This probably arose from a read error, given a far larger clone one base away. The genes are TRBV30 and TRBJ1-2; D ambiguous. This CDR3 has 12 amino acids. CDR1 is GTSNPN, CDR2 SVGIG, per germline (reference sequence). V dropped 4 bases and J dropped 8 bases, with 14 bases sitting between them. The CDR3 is CAWTSVAQGYTF. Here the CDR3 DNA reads TGTGCCTGGACTTCCGTGGCGCAGGGCTACACCTTC.

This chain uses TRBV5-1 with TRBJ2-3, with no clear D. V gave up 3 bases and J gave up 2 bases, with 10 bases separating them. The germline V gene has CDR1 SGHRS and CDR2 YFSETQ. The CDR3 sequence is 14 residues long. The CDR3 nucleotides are TGCGCCAGCAGCTCTTGGGGTCTCACAGATACGCAGTATTTT. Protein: CASSSWGLTDTQYF.

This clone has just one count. CDR3 DNA sequence: TGTGCCATCAGTGAACGAGGGGAGGGGGCCAAAAACATTCAGTACTTC. Amino acids: CAISERGEGAKNIQYF. The chain couples TRBV10-3 to TRBJ2-4, with TRBD2 matching over 7 bases. V shed 3 bases, J shed 1 base, and the junction held 6 bases outside the gene matches. Looked up from germline, CDR1 is ENHRY and CDR2 is SYGVKD. The CDR3 is made up of 16 amino acids.

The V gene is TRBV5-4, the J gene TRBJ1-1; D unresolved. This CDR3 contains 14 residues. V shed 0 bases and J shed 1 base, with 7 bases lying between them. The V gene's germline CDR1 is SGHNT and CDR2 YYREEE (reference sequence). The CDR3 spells CASSLEGGNTEAFF. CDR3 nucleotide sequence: TGTGCCAGCAGCTTGGAAGGCGGGAACACTGAAGCTTTCTTT. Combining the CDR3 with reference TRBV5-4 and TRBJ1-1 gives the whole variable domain ETGVTQSPTHLIKTRGQQVTLRCSSQSGHNTVSWYQQALGQGPQFIFQYYREEENGRGNFPPRFSGLQFPNYSSELNVNALELDDSALYLCASSLEGGNTEAFFGQGTRLTVV.

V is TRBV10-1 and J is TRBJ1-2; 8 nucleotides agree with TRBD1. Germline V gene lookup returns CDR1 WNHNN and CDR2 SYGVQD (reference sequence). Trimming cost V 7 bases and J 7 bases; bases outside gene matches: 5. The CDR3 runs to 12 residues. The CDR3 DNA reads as TGCGCCAGCAACAGGGGGTTTGTTGGCTACACCTTC. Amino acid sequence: CASNRGFVGYTF.

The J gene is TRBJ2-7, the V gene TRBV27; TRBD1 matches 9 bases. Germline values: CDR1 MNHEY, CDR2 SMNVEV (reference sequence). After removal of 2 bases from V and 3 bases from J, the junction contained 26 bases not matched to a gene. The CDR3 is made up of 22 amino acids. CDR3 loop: CASSLRSQLEITGTGKFYEQYF. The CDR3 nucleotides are TGTGCCAGCAGTTTACGTTCCCAACTTGAGATCACCGGGACAGGGAAATTCTACGAGCAGTACTTC.

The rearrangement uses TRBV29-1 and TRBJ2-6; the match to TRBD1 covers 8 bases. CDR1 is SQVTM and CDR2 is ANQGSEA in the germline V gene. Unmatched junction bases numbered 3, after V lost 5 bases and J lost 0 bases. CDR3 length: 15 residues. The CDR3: CSVLGQGSGANVLTF. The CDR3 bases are TGCAGCGTTCTTGGACAGGGCTCTGGGGCCAACGTCCTGACTTTC.

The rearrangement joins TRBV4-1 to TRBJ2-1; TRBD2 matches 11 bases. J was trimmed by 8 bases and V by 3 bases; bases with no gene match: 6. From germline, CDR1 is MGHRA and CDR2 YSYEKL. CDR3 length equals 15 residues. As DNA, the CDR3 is TGCGCCAGCAGCCAGGCCGGGACTAGCGGCTATGAGCAGTTCTTC. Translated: CASSQAGTSGYEQFF.

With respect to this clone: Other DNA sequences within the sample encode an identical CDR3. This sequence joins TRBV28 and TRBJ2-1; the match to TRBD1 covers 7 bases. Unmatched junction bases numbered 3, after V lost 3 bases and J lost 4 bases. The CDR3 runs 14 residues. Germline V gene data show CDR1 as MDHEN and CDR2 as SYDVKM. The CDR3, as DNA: TGTGCCAGCAGTTTGAGACAGGGATACAATGAGCAGTTCTTC. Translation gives CASSLRQGYNEQFF.

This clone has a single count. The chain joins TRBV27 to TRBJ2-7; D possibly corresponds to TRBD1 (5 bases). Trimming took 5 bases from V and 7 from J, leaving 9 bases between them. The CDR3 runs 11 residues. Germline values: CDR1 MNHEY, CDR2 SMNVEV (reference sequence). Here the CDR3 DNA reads TGTGCCAGCAGTCCCCCAGGGGAGCAGTACTTC. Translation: CASSPPGEQYF.

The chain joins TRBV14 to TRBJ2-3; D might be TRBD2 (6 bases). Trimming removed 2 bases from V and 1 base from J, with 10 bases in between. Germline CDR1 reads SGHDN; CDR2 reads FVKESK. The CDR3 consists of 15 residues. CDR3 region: CASSQRASGTDTQYF. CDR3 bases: TGTGCCAGCAGCCAAAGGGCTAGCGGCACAGATACGCAGTATTTT.